Included here is one T cell receptor (beta chain) sequence, with context. Its specificity is not known. The data are from a study of cytomegalovirus exposure and HLA in healthy donors. The PCR used 60 Vbeta and 13 Jbeta primers. The table came from immunoSEQ multiplex PCR; TCRdb's copy has only in-frame clones and leaves some out. The sample carries some 150,000 clones, around nine tenths recorded once. CDR1 is SGHTA, CDR2 FQGNSA, per germline. The V end was cut by 0 bases, the J end by 4 bases, with 12 bases between. This CDR3 is 15 amino acids long. Study-level points and caveats: A few chains linked to CMV were shown in vitro to be specific for CMV antigens. An apparent linkage of common viral pathogens to several of the most significant clusters emerged in a later analysis. A highly shared variant cluster was judged a likely technical artifact. An analysis that came later showed most CMV-associated TCR beta chains appearing HLA-restricted.

The clonotype originates from a woman under 40 in good health and CMV-seronegative. The chain employs TRBV7-2 and TRBJ2-5, with D perhaps matching TRBD2 (5 bases). The sample was PBMCs. CDR3 in amino acids: CASSLAVASRETQYF. CDR3 nucleotide sequence: TGTGCCAGCAGCTTAGCGGTCGCTAGCAGAGAGACCCAGTACTTC.